A single TCR beta chain is shown here with its context. As to time point: longitudinal time-point 1 (baseline). 2 million PBMCs stored at -80 C were the source of the unsorted libraries. cDNA synthesis was performed by 5'RACE with 10-nucleotide random UMIs. The authors obtained over 200 million TCR-beta sequences from 15-18 subjects per sequencing run. One entry per CDR3 protein results from TCRdb running MiXCR on the 5' RACE reads. The sample contains more than 70,000 distinct CDR3 sequences, 9.5% to 13% of which appear only once. These data belong to a study of neurological immune-mediated disorders. CDR1 is SQVTM and CDR2 is ANQGSEA in the germline V gene. The CDR3 is made up of 14 amino acids. V gave up 4 bases and J gave up 5 bases; unmatched junction bases: 7.

The chain carries TRBV29-1 and TRBJ2-2; 7 nucleotides line up with TRBD1. The sequenced sample was PBMCs. The TCR was taken from a man aged 25 to 40 in good health. The CDR3 is CSVGGRGRTGELFF. As DNA, the CDR3 is TGCAGCGTTGGCGGCAGGGGGAGAACCGGGGAGCTGTTTTTT.